A single sample is the source of the 20 T cell receptor beta chains below, sequenced in a study of graft-versus-host responses after intestinal transplantation. Only in-frame clones appear in the TCRdb table, and some are missing; sequencing was by immunoSEQ multiplex PCR. The table has about 15,000 clones, around 94% seen once; the top ten hold around 0.7%. The sequencing here drew on PBMCs, taken 9 days after transplant. All receptors come from a human patient who received an intestinal transplant, so some T cells may come from the graft donor.

V is TRBV6-1 and J is TRBJ2-2; 10 nucleotides line up with TRBD1. With V trimmed by 10 bases and J by 7 bases, 9 bases remained unmatched. Germline V gives CDR1 MNHNS, CDR2 SASEGT. This CDR3 has 14 amino acids. CDR3 loop: CAILDRGQGGELFF. The CDR3 DNA reads as TGTGCCATCCTCGACAGGGGGCAGGGCGGGGAGCTGTTTTTT.

This clone was observed a single time. At one end, the junction sequence differs from germline, possibly due to a read error. The chain couples TRBV7-7 to TRBJ2-7, with 13 bases identical to TRBD2. Germline CDR1 is SSHAT and CDR2 is FNYEAQ (reference sequence). This CDR3 contains 15 residues. In DNA, the CDR3 is TGTGCTAGCAGCCCGGGGACTAGCGGGATCCTCGAGCAGTACTTC. It encodes CASSPGTSGILEQYF.

The sample holds one count of this clone. This sequence joins TRBV5-1 and TRBJ2-7; TRBD2 is a possible D gene (5 bases). The CDR3 runs to 14 residues. Germline assignment: CDR1 SGHRS and CDR2 YFSETQ. Trimming removed 2 bases at V and 4 bases at J, with 13 bases between. CDR3 sequence (DNA): TGCGCCAGCAGCTTCACTCGGGGAGATTACGAGCAGTACTTC. Protein product: CASSFTRGDYEQYF. The full variable domain, completed using reference TRBV5-1 and TRBJ2-7, is KAGVTQTPRYLIKTRGQQVTLSCSPISGHRSVSWYQQTPGQGLQFLFEYFSETQRNKGNFPGRFSGRQFSNSRSEMNVSTLELGDSALYLCASSFTRGDYEQYFGPGTRLTVT.

CDR3 loop: CASSLENREETQYF. CDR3 in DNA: TGTGCCAGCAGCTTAGAGAACAGGGAAGAGACCCAGTACTTC. The J gene is TRBJ2-5, the V gene TRBV7-3, with D perhaps matching TRBD1 (6 bases). The CDR3 spans 14 residues. V lost 2 bases to trimming and J lost 3 bases, with 10 bases between them. Germline CDR1 SGHTA, CDR2 FQGTGA.

The V call is TRBV6-1, the J call TRBJ2-7; D is uncertain. V was pared by 11 bases and J by 1 base, with 18 bases between. CDR1 is MNHNS and CDR2 is SASEGT in the germline V gene. The CDR3 has 14 amino acids. The DNA for the CDR3 is TGTGCCGGGCGCTCCAGGACCGAGTCCTACGAGCAGTACTTC. Translating gives CAGRSRTESYEQYF.

V and J are TRBV9 and TRBJ2-1, with D tentatively TRBD1 or TRBD2 (5 bases each). The CDR3 extends over 14 amino acids. CDR1 and CDR2 from the germline V gene are SGDLS and YYNGEE. V lost 4 bases and J lost 6, with 14 bases in between. CDR3: CASSRELGANEQFF. The CDR3 DNA reads TGTGCCAGCAGCCGAGAACTAGGGGCCAATGAGCAGTTCTTC.

V gene TRBV27 combines with J gene TRBJ2-4, with D tentatively TRBD1 or TRBD2 (5 bases each). V was pared by 2 bases and J by 7 bases, with 9 bases between. From germline, CDR1 is MNHEY and CDR2 SMNVEV (reference sequence). CDR3 size: 13 residues. The CDR3 nucleotides read TGTGCCAGCAGTTTAGGGGGAGAGAACATTCAGTACTTC. This gives the protein CASSLGGENIQYF.

The chain carries TRBV10-1 and TRBJ2-7, with unresolved D. CDR3 length: 14 residues. From germline, CDR1 is WNHNN and CDR2 SYGVQD (reference sequence). V lost 2 bases and J lost 4, with 12 bases in between. The CDR3 reads CASSETTNYYEQYF. The CDR3 DNA reads TGCGCCAGCAGTGAGACGACAAATTATTACGAGCAGTACTTC.

This chain connects TRBV6-5 to TRBJ2-4, with a possible D match to TRBD2 (5 bases). V was clipped by 2 bases and J by 3 bases, with 14 bases between them. The CDR3 runs to 16 residues. The germline V gene has CDR1 MNHEY and CDR2 SVGAGI. The CDR3 nucleotides are TGTGCCAGCAGTTACCCCGGACTGTCCAACAAAAACATTCAGTACTTC. Residues: CASSYPGLSNKNIQYF.

This sequence joins TRBV5-1 and TRBJ2-7; either TRBD1 or TRBD2 may supply D (5 bases each). Germline V gives CDR1 SGHRS, CDR2 YFSETQ. V lost 0 bases, J lost 0 bases, and 7 bases lay in between. CDR3 size: 14 residues. This CDR3 is CASSLEGPSYEQYF. CDR3 coding DNA: TGCGCCAGCAGCTTGGAGGGACCCTCCTACGAGCAGTACTTC.

V and J are TRBV27 and TRBJ2-7; no clear D. Trimming shortened V by 2 bases and J by 1 base, and 6 bases separated the two germline ends. Looked up from germline, CDR1 is MNHEY and CDR2 is SMNVEV (reference sequence). The CDR3 runs to 13 residues. CDR3: CASSLSPSYEQYF. CDR3 bases: TGTGCCAGCAGTTTAAGCCCTTCCTACGAGCAGTACTTC.

This rearrangement joins TRBV25-1 to TRBJ2-7, with D tentatively TRBD2 (5 bases). This CDR3 is 14 amino acids long. V gave up 2 bases and J gave up 2 bases, with 10 bases separating them. Germline CDR1 MGHDK, CDR2 SYGVNS. CDR3 DNA: TGTGCCAGCAGTGAAGGAGGTTACACCTACGAGCAGTACTTC. Protein sequence: CASSEGGYTYEQYF.

This chain uses TRBV4-1 with TRBJ2-7; D is ambiguous. Trimming pared 0 bases from V and 1 base from J, leaving 13 bases between. The CDR3 runs to 16 residues. Germline assignment: CDR1 MGHRA and CDR2 YSYEKL. CDR3 DNA: TGCGCCAGCAGCCAAGAGGATTCCTCATCGTCCTACGAGCAGTACTTC. Its protein is CASSQEDSSSSYEQYF.

The CDR3 nucleotides are TGTGCCAGCAGTGAATATGAGGGTGGGGCTGAGCAGTTCTTC. It yields the protein CASSEYEGGAEQFF. This sequence joins TRBV6-1 and TRBJ2-1; D is tentatively TRBD1 or TRBD2 (5 bases each). V was trimmed by 2 bases and J by 9 bases, leaving 14 bases between them. The CDR3 consists of 14 residues. Germline assignment: CDR1 MNHNS and CDR2 SASEGT.

The chain combines TRBV4-2 with TRBJ2-7; 10 bases agree with TRBD2. V lost 0 bases to trimming and J lost 3 bases; unmatched junction nucleotides: 5. The germline gives CDR1 LGHNA, CDR2 YNFKEQ. The CDR3 covers 16 residues. The CDR3 sequence is CASSQDPGLASYEQYF. The CDR3 DNA reads TGTGCCAGCAGCCAAGATCCGGGACTAGCGAGCTACGAGCAGTACTTC.

V and J are TRBV27 and TRBJ2-1, with D possibly TRBD2 on 5 matching bases. This CDR3 has 13 amino acids. The V end lost 3 bases, the J end lost 9 bases, and 12 bases lay between the germline ends. The germline gives CDR1 MNHEY, CDR2 SMNVEV (reference sequence). The CDR3 here is CASSFGPGGEQFF. CDR3 nucleotide sequence: TGTGCCAGCAGTTTTGGCCCCGGAGGTGAGCAGTTCTTC.

This chain joins TRBV18 and TRBJ1-1; D uncertain. Trimming pared 2 bases from V and 5 bases from J, leaving 9 bases between. From germline, CDR1 is KGHSH and CDR2 LQKENI. The CDR3 is made up of 13 amino acids. CDR3 region: CASSPNSRTEAFF. CDR3 sequence (DNA): TGTGCCAGCTCACCAAACTCAAGGACTGAAGCTTTCTTT.

The V gene is TRBV9, the J gene TRBJ2-1, with D unresolved. Germline V CDR1 and CDR2: SGDLS, YYNGEE. The CDR3 length is 16 residues. V lost 0 bases and J lost 0, with 10 bases in between. For the CDR3, the DNA is TGTGCCAGCAGCGTAGTCGACGCTCCCTCCTACAATGAGCAGTTCTTC. Amino acids: CASSVVDAPSYNEQFF. Together with reference TRBV9 and TRBJ2-1, the CDR3 gives the full variable domain: DSGVTQTPKHLITATGQRVTLRCSPRSGDLSVYWYQQSLDQGLQFLIQYYNGEERAKGNILERFSAQQFPDLHSELNLSSLELGDSALYFCASSVVDAPSYNEQFFGPGTRLTVL.

The V gene is TRBV4-2, the J gene TRBJ2-1; D possibly corresponds to TRBD1 (6 bases). This CDR3 has 16 residues. Germline V CDR1 and CDR2: LGHNA, YNFKEQ. V was cut by 4 bases and J by 5 bases, with 18 bases left in between. DNA of the CDR3: TGTGCCAGCAGCCCGTCACAGGGCCATGGGAACAATGAGCAGTTCTTC. Translation gives CASSPSQGHGNNEQFF.

V gene TRBV6-6 combines with J gene TRBJ1-2, with D possibly TRBD1 on 5 matching bases. The CDR3 contains 16 residues. V was cut by 8 bases and J by 4 bases, with 23 bases left in between. Germline loops: CDR1 MNHNY, CDR2 SVGAGI (reference sequence). The CDR3 region is CASRPRDPRKGYGYTF. DNA of the CDR3: TGTGCCAGCCGCCCTCGGGACCCCCGAAAGGGCTATGGCTACACCTTC.